One T cell receptor (beta chain) is described in this entry. Generated by immunoSEQ multiplex PCR, the TCRdb table keeps only in-frame clones and is missing some. Of approximately 10,000 clones listed, 86% are singletons. The V and J ends lost 0 bases and 9 bases respectively, with 15 bases between them. Looked up from germline, CDR1 is MGHRA and CDR2 is YSYEKL. The CDR3 has 15 residues. This specimen comes from a study of OX40 agonist ivuxolimab in advanced cancers. The sample in question was CD4+ or CD8+ T cells sorted from blood, obtained in a trial of the OX40 agonist ivuxolimab. The origin of this receptor is an adult with an advanced solid tumor such as melanoma, head and neck, liver or kidney cancer. The genes are TRBV4-1 and TRBJ1-5, with unresolved D. The CDR3 here is CASSQEGLPVGPQHF. The CDR3, as DNA: TGCGCCAGCAGCCAAGAAGGGTTGCCAGTTGGGCCCCAGCATTTT.